The TCR beta chain under discussion was sequenced for a study of CD8+CD57+ T cells in acquired aplastic anemia. Individuals selected for sequencing had exhibited CD8+CD57+ cell expansion on flow cytometry. Using genomic DNA as the template, TCR beta VDJ and CDR3 profiling was carried out. From the reads, TCRdb called clonotypes with MiXCR, one entry per CDR3 protein. This table holds around 210,000 distinct CDR3 sequences, 65% found once. This CDR3 comprises 16 residues. V lost 5 bases and J 4 bases, leaving 20 bases between the germline ends. Germline V gene data show CDR1 as MRHNA and CDR2 as SNTAGT.

The rearrangement links TRBV6-4 to TRBJ1-1; D gene ambiguous. Sequenced: sorted CD4+, CD8+, or CD8+CD57+ T cells (not recorded which) from PBMCs. The TCR sequence derives from a human donor with aplastic anemia. Written as DNA, the CDR3 is TGTGCCAGCAGTTCCACCTTCGGACGCGGGAGCACTGAAGCTTTCTTT. Its translation: CASSSTFGRGSTEAFF.